This is a list of T cell receptor beta chains from one sample in a study of cytomegalovirus exposure and HLA in healthy donors. The assay was immunoSEQ multiplex PCR, and TCRdb's table has in-frame clones only and misses some. The repertoire holds roughly 95,000 clones, with roughly four fifths as singletons. Sample: PBMCs. These receptor sequences come from a man younger than 40 in good health and CMV-seropositive. Both conserved end residues are part of each CDR3. The D gene is left open where the match is weak. Clone size is not always given. Where it is, it says once, few, many or a class for expanded clones.

V	D	size	J	DNA	CDR3
TRBV29-1	NA	NA	TRBJ1-1	TGCAGCGTTGAACCCCGGGTAGTGAACACTGAAGCTTTCTTT	CSVEPRVVNTEAFF
TRBV7-9	NA	NA	TRBJ2-7	TGTGCCAGCAGCTCAGAGGGAGCGTACTACGAGCAGTACTTC	CASSSEGAYYEQYF
TRBV19	NA	NA	TRBJ2-1	TGTGCCAGTAGTATAGAGGTCCTGGCCTCCTCCTACAATGAGCAGTTCTTC	CASSIEVLASSYNEQFF
TRBV6-6	NA	once	TRBJ1-2	TGTGCCAGCAGTTACTACAGGGACGATGGCTACACCTTC	CASSYYRDDGYTF
TRBV28	NA	NA	TRBJ2-7	TGTGCCAGCATGGACTGGGGAGTGATCTCCTACGAGCAGTACTTC	CASMDWGVISYEQYF
TRBV10-2	NA	NA	TRBJ1-5	TGCGCCTCACAGTCCGGGAGGACTGGCAATCAGCCCCAGCATTTT	CASQSGRTGNQPQHF
TRBV28	NA	few	TRBJ1-1	TGTGCCAGCAGCCCCCCAGGGACTGAAGCTTTCTTT	CASSPPGTEAFF
TRBV6-1	TRBD1	NA	TRBJ2-1	TGTGCCAGCAGTGAGTGGCAGGGGGCGTACAATGAGCAGTTCTTC	CASSEWQGAYNEQFF
TRBV7-9	TRBD1	NA	TRBJ2-7	TGTGCCAGCAGCTCTGACAGGGTGTACTACGAGCAGTACTTC	CASSSDRVYYEQYF
TRBV7-2	NA	NA	TRBJ2-7	TGTGCCAGCAGCGTGAGAGACGGAGGGCCCTACGAGCAGTACTTC	CASSVRDGGPYEQYF
TRBV10-3	TRBD1	NA	TRBJ1-1	TGTGCCATGGCAACTTCAGGGGGCTGGAACACTGAAGCTTTCTTT	CAMATSGGWNTEAFF
TRBV5-1	NA	once	TRBJ2-3	TGCGCCAGCCACGAGGGAGACACAGATACGCAGTATTTT	CASHEGDTDTQYF
TRBV10-3	NA	NA	TRBJ2-7	TGTGCCATCAGTTCCAGCTCCTACGAGCAGTACTTC	CAISSSSYEQYF
TRBV6-4	TRBD2	NA	TRBJ2-3	TGTGCCAGCAGTGACTCGGCGGGAGAGGGGGATACGCAGTATTTT	CASSDSAGEGDTQYF
TRBV19	TRBD1	NA	TRBJ2-1	TGTGCCAGTAGGGACAGGGTCTCCTACAATGAGCAGTTCTTC	CASRDRVSYNEQFF
TRBV23-1	TRBD1	NA	TRBJ2-3	TGCGCCAGCAGTCAAAGGGGGACAGGGGCTAGCGGGCGCGCCATGGGCTCTAGCACAGATACGCAGTATTTT	CASSQRGTGASGRAMGSSTDTQYF
TRBV10-2	NA	NA	TRBJ2-5	TGCGCCAGCAGTGTTACAGCCAAAGAGACCCAGTACTTC	CASSVTAKETQYF
TRBV30	NA	NA	TRBJ2-2	TGTGCCTGGACCGCCCGGGGGGCGCCGAACACCGGGGAGCTGTTTTTT	CAWTARGAPNTGELFF
TRBV6-6	NA	NA	TRBJ2-2	TGTGCCAGCAGTTACCAGGGACATTTGAACACCGGGGAGCTGTTTTTT	CASSYQGHLNTGELFF
TRBV28	NA	NA	TRBJ1-5	TGTGCCAGCAGTTTCGGAGGGCCCCAGCATTTT	CASSFGGPQHF
TRBV28	NA	NA	TRBJ2-7	TGTGCCAGCAGTTTAAGCCCGACAGGAATAGCGGGCTACGAGCAGTACTTC	CASSLSPTGIAGYEQYF
TRBV19	NA	NA	TRBJ1-5	TGTGCCAGTAAAGAGTCGGGGGTAAGCTATCAGCCCCAGCATTTT	CASKESGVSYQPQHF
TRBV10-3	NA	few	TRBJ1-1	TGTGCCATCAGTGAGGCAGACAATTCTGAAGCTTTCTTT	CAISEADNSEAFF
TRBV25-1	TRBD1	NA	TRBJ1-5	TGTGCCAGCCAGGGACAGGGTTTCAATCAGCCCCAGCATTTT	CASQGQGFNQPQHF
TRBV2	NA	NA	TRBJ1-6	TGTGCCAGCAGTCTTCAGGAGGGGTATTCACCCCTCCACTTT	CASSLQEGYSPLHF
TRBV19	TRBD1	NA	TRBJ2-1	TGTGCCAGTAGTATAGAAGGACAGGGCAATGAGCAGTTCTTC	CASSIEGQGNEQFF
TRBV7-9	TRBD1	NA	TRBJ2-5	TGTGCCAGCAGCTCCTCACAGGGGGCTGGAGAGACCCAGTACTTC	CASSSSQGAGETQYF
TRBV16	TRBD1	few	TRBJ2-5	TGTGCCAGCAGCCAATCAATCCCGGGACAGGGAAAAGAGACCCAGTACTTC	CASSQSIPGQGKETQYF
TRBV5-1	NA	once	TRBJ2-5	TGCGCCAGCAGCTTGGGACTAGTTGGGGTGGGGGAGCAGTACTTC	CASSLGLVGVGEQYF
TRBV6-5	NA	NA	TRBJ1-2	TGTGCCAGCAGTTACTCTACGGTAGCTAACTATGGCTACACCTTC	CASSYSTVANYGYTF
TRBV28	NA	NA	TRBJ1-5	TGTGCCAGCATGGAGTCGGCTCAGCCCCAGCATTTT	CASMESAQPQHF
TRBV28	NA	once	TRBJ2-5	TGTGCCAGCAGGGGATCGGGACTGAGGATCCAGTACTTC	CASRGSGLRIQYF
TRBV10-3	NA	NA	TRBJ1-1	TGTGCCACACAGGGCCTAAACACTGAAGCTTTCTTT	CATQGLNTEAFF
TRBV7-2	TRBD2	once	TRBJ2-1	TGTGCCAGCAGCTTAGCAAGCGGGAACCTCTACAATGAGCAGTTCTTC	CASSLASGNLYNEQFF
TRBV2	TRBD1	few	TRBJ2-7	TGTGCCAGCAGGGGACAGTTTTTGGACGAGCAGTACTTC	CASRGQFLDEQYF
TRBV10-1	TRBD2	NA	TRBJ2-3	TGCGCCAGCAGTGACCCTAATCAGCGGGAGGGCCGCACAGATACGCAGTATTTT	CASSDPNQREGRTDTQYF
TRBV11-2	NA	NA	TRBJ2-2	TGTGCCAGCAGCTGGACAGAGACCGGGGAGCTGTTTTTT	CASSWTETGELFF
TRBV7-9	TRBD2	NA	TRBJ2-1	TGTGCCAGCAGCCTAGGGGGGACTAGCGGTTACAATAAGCAGTTCTTC	CASSLGGTSGYNKQFF
TRBV5-5	NA	once	TRBJ2-7	TGTGCCAGCAGCTTGCAGGTTTCGTACGAGCAGTACTTC	CASSLQVSYEQYF
TRBV7-9	NA	few	TRBJ1-1	TGTGCCAGCAGCTTAGTCGGGACAACCAACACTGAAGCTTTCTTT	CASSLVGTTNTEAFF
TRBV27	TRBD1	NA	TRBJ2-6	TGTGCCAGCAGTTTCGGACAGGGGGGGACCAACGTCCTGACTTTC	CASSFGQGGTNVLTF
TRBV2	NA	NA	TRBJ2-1	TGTGCCAGCAAGGAGGTGAGCTCCTACAATGAGCAGTTCTTC	CASKEVSSYNEQFF
TRBV5-1	NA	NA	TRBJ2-1	TGCGCCAGCAGCTTGGTAACGGGAGTAGGGACGAATGAGCAGTTCTTC	CASSLVTGVGTNEQFF
TRBV16	NA	NA	TRBJ2-3	TGTGCCAGCAGCCTTTTGGCCCCGTCTAGTGTGGATACGCAGTATTTT	CASSLLAPSSVDTQYF
TRBV5-8	TRBD2	NA	TRBJ2-5	TGTGCCAGCAGCTTAGCAACTAGCGACGCAGAGACCCAGTACTTC	CASSLATSDAETQYF
TRBV18	TRBD2	few	TRBJ2-3	TGTGCCAGCTCAGCAACAGCGGGAACTATGACAGATACGCAGTATTTT	CASSATAGTMTDTQYF
TRBV5-1	TRBD1	NA	TRBJ2-1	TGCGCCAGCAGCACTGGGCGAGAGACAGGGAATAGGCAGTTCTTC	CASSTGRETGNRQFF
TRBV29-1	NA	NA	TRBJ1-2	TGCAGCGCCGGGCCAGGGGACTATGGCTACACCTTC	CSAGPGDYGYTF
TRBV5-4	TRBD2	NA	TRBJ2-1	TGTGCCAGCAGCGCGGGACTAGCGGGAGTCAATGAGCAGTTCTTC	CASSAGLAGVNEQFF
TRBV29-1	TRBD1	NA	TRBJ2-7	TGCAGCGTTGAAGTTACCGGACAGGGGATCCTCTACGAGCAGTACTTC	CSVEVTGQGILYEQYF
TRBV30	NA	NA	TRBJ1-1	TGTGCCTGGAGTGTGGGGGCACGGACTGAAGCTTTCTTT	CAWSVGARTEAFF
TRBV7-2	NA	NA	TRBJ2-1	TGTGCCAGCAGCTTAGGAGGGAGTAAGGATGAGCAGTTCTTC	CASSLGGSKDEQFF
TRBV5-1	NA	NA	TRBJ2-7	TGCGCCAGCAGCCCCGGACTCGGCGAGCAGTACTTC	CASSPGLGEQYF
TRBV6-5	TRBD1	NA	TRBJ1-5	TGTGCCAGCAGTAGACAGGGAACTAGCAATCAGCCCCAGCATTTT	CASSRQGTSNQPQHF